The 30 T cell receptor beta chains below all came from one sample that was sequenced in a study of monozygotic twins with inflammatory bowel disease. From its re-call of the 5' RACE reads, TCRdb lists each CDR3 protein once, without DNA. Its table lists about 380,000 distinct CDR3 sequences. Sequenced sample: blood. The receptors were sampled from a human donor with ulcerative colitis or Crohn's disease, or a healthy co-twin of an affected twin (not recorded which).

The chain joins TRBV30 to TRBJ1-2; the D call from TCRdb, TRBD1, cannot be confirmed without DNA. Germline values: CDR1 GTSNPN, CDR2 SVGIG (reference sequence). The CDR3 covers 13 residues. CDR3 loop: CAWSVRGSQGYTF.

The V and J genes are TRBV10-3 and TRBJ2-5; the D call of TRBD1 rests on TCRdb alone, since no DNA is present to check it. The CDR3 loop spans 12 amino acids. CDR1 and CDR2 from the germline V gene are ENHRY and SYGVKD. This CDR3 reads CAIRGGGETQYF.

The V call is TRBV7-9, the J call TRBJ2-1; TCRdb designates TRBD1, a call that cannot be tested without DNA. Germline V CDR1 and CDR2: SEHNR, FQNEAQ (reference sequence). The CDR3 is 14 amino acids. The chain's CDR3 is CASSFPGSANEQFF.

The chain links TRBV5-5 to TRBJ1-5. Germline CDR1 reads SGHKS; CDR2 reads YYEKEE (reference sequence). The CDR3 extends over 15 amino acids. The CDR3: CASSLAALAGQPQHF. The full variable domain, its missing parts supplied by reference TRBV5-5 and TRBJ1-5, is DAGVTQSPTHLIKTRGQQVTLRCSPISGHKSVSWYQQVLGQGPQFIFQYYEKEERGRGNFPDRFSARQFPNYSSELNVNALLLGDSALYLCASSLAALAGQPQHFGDGTRLSIL.

The V gene is TRBV5-1, the J gene TRBJ1-1; there is no DNA to check the TCRdb D call of TRBD1. The CDR3 spans 16 residues. The V gene's germline CDR1 is SGHRS and CDR2 YFSETQ. The CDR3 region is CASSGRTGPLNTEAFF.

V gene TRBV6-1 combines with J gene TRBJ1-1. Per the germline V gene, CDR1 is MNHNS and CDR2 is SASEGT. The CDR3 is made up of 13 amino acids. CDR3 sequence: CASSENLNTEAFF.

The V call is TRBV7-2, the J call TRBJ1-1; the TRBD1 assignment by TCRdb is unverifiable without DNA. This CDR3 contains 15 residues. Germline CDR1 and CDR2: SGHTA and FQGNSA. This chain's CDR3 is CASSSVRGARTEAFF.

The chain is built from TRBV24-1 and TRBJ2-1; TCRdb returns TRBD1, unconfirmable since there is no DNA. The germline CDR1 and CDR2 sequences are KGHDR and SFDVKD. The CDR3 has 13 residues. This chain's CDR3 is CATSEGRGGEQFF.

The chain is built from TRBV12-3 or TRBV12-4 and TRBJ1-5; the D call of TRBD1 rests on TCRdb alone, since no DNA is present to check it. The CDR3 runs to 13 residues. The CDR3 sequence is CANGDGVNQPQHF.

The chain joins TRBV6-5 to TRBJ1-6; the TCRdb call, TRBD1, lacks DNA for checking. The CDR3 has 14 residues. The germline CDR1 and CDR2 sequences are MNHEY and SVGAGI. The CDR3 sequence: CASSYEGANSPLHF.

This chain links TRBV18 with TRBJ2-7. The CDR3 loop spans 14 amino acids. Germline CDR1 reads KGHSH; CDR2 reads LQKENI. This CDR3 reads CASSQGRGSYEQYF.

The rearrangement uses TRBV6-5 and TRBJ1-2; the TCRdb D gene call, TRBD1, has no DNA to confirm it. The germline V gene encodes CDR1 MNHEY and CDR2 SVGAGI. The CDR3 is 13 residues long. CDR3 region: CASRKPGSYGYTF.

J is TRBJ1-1 and V is TRBV5-1; TCRdb gives TRBD1 as the D gene, but with no DNA this cannot be confirmed. The CDR3 is made up of 14 amino acids. Looked up from germline, CDR1 is SGHRS and CDR2 is YFSETQ. The CDR3 loop is CASSLGGGDTEAFF.

The chain links TRBV11-2 to TRBJ2-3; TCRdb calls TRBD1, which cannot be checked without DNA. Per the germline V gene, CDR1 is SGHAT and CDR2 is FQNNGV. This CDR3 has 15 residues. The CDR3 sequence is CASSKGAGTTDTQNF.

The CDR3 region is CSARAGTGNTIYF. The chain combines TRBV20-1 with TRBJ1-3. The germline V gene encodes CDR1 DFQATT and CDR2 SNEGSKA (reference sequence). The CDR3 has 13 amino acids.

The V call is TRBV7-8, the J call TRBJ2-1; TCRdb names TRBD1, which stays unverified in the absence of DNA. Germline lookup yields CDR1 SGHVS and CDR2 FQNEAQ. This CDR3 region has 13 residues. CDR3 loop: CASSLEGIGEQFF. The full variable domain, in which reference TRBV7-8 and TRBJ2-1 provide the parts outside the CDR3, is GAGVSQSPRYKVAKRGQDVALRCDPISGHVSLFWYQQALGQGPEFLTYFQNEAQLDKSGLPSDRFFAERPEGSVSTLKIQRTQQEDSAVYLCASSLEGIGEQFFGPGTRLTVL.

V and J are TRBV7-2 and TRBJ2-7; TCRdb designates TRBD1, a call that cannot be tested without DNA. From germline, CDR1 is SGHTA and CDR2 FQGNSA. The length of the CDR3 is 15 residues. The CDR3 loop is CASSFRDRVPYEQYF.

The J gene is TRBJ1-2, the V gene TRBV4-2. The CDR3 loop spans 14 amino acids. CDR1 and CDR2 from the germline V gene are LGHNA and YNFKEQ. CDR3 protein: CASSQFLGDQLVTF.

V gene TRBV27 combines with J gene TRBJ2-3. In germline, CDR1 is MNHEY, CDR2 SMNVEV (reference sequence). The CDR3 is 13 amino acids. The CDR3 reads CASSFSPIDTQYF.

This CDR3 reads CSAHSGTDNEKLFF. The V gene is TRBV20-1, the J gene TRBJ1-4; TCRdb designates TRBD1, a call that cannot be tested without DNA. The CDR3 loop spans 14 amino acids. Germline values: CDR1 DFQATT, CDR2 SNEGSKA (reference sequence).

The chain recombines TRBV7-2 with TRBJ2-3; TCRdb proposes TRBD1, but this gene call is untestable without DNA. Germline CDR1 SGHTA, CDR2 FQGNSA. The CDR3 is 15 residues long. CDR3 sequence reads: CASSLGRTTLRAQYF.

The gene calls are TRBV20-1 and TRBJ1-5. CDR3 length: 14 residues. Germline CDR1 reads DFQATT; CDR2 reads SNEGSKA (reference sequence). The CDR3 region is CSAWRVESNQPQHF.

This sequence joins TRBV28 and TRBJ2-1; TCRdb calls TRBD2, which cannot be checked without DNA. Per germline, CDR1 MDHEN and CDR2 SYDVKM. The CDR3 runs to 15 residues. CDR3 region: CASNASGTSKGEQFF.

This chain links TRBV5-1 with TRBJ2-4; TCRdb's D call, TRBD1, is unchecked because there is no DNA. This CDR3 is 14 amino acids long. The germline V gene encodes CDR1 SGHRS and CDR2 YFSETQ. The CDR3 region is CASSLADGGNIQYF.

The J gene is TRBJ2-1, the V gene TRBV9; TCRdb outputs TRBD1, but without DNA this stays unchecked. The CDR3 covers 15 residues. Germline V gives CDR1 SGDLS, CDR2 YYNGEE. The CDR3 is CASSASGGAYNEQFF.

The chain recombines TRBV9 with TRBJ1-2; the D gene TCRdb calls, TRBD1, cannot be checked with no DNA. Looked up from germline, CDR1 is SGDLS and CDR2 is YYNGEE. This CDR3 spans 15 amino acids. The CDR3 region is CASSVAGQGGAGYTF.

The chain employs TRBV9 and TRBJ2-5; TCRdb's assignment of TRBD1 cannot be checked, as there is no DNA. The CDR3 spans 17 residues. Germline V gene lookup returns CDR1 SGDLS and CDR2 YYNGEE. The CDR3 spells CASSVGRRDREQETQYF.

This sequence joins TRBV7-9 and TRBJ2-3; the D gene TCRdb calls, TRBD1, cannot be checked with no DNA. The CDR3 has 14 residues. CDR1 and CDR2 from the germline V gene are SEHNR and FQNEAQ (reference sequence). CDR3 amino acids: CASSFRQGGDTQYF.

The V call is TRBV24-1, the J call TRBJ2-3; TCRdb indicates TRBD1, and absent DNA this call remains unverified. The length of the CDR3 is 18 residues. CDR1 and CDR2 from the germline V gene are KGHDR and SFDVKD. CDR3 protein: CATSDGPQGIESTDTQYF.

This sequence joins TRBV9 and TRBJ2-1; TCRdb's D call of TRBD1 is untestable without DNA. From germline, CDR1 is SGDLS and CDR2 YYNGEE. This CDR3 has 16 residues. The CDR3 is CASSPRGQESYNEQFF.